The clone carrying this T cell receptor beta chain has just a few counts. This specimen comes from a study of patients and donors after allogeneic stem cell transplantation. CDR1 and CDR2 (germline): LGHNA, YNFKEQ. The CDR3 contains 13 residues. With 3 bases removed from V and 12 bases from J, the gap between germline ends came to 15 bases. One entry per CDR3 protein results from TCRdb running MiXCR on the RT-PCR reads. The data show around 82,000 distinct CDR3 sequences, approximately 5.2% seen once. The sequenced sample consisted of blood, either unsorted or a sorted T cell fraction (not recorded which). This sequence was found in a human donor who was either an allogeneic HSCT recipient or a stem cell or donor lymphocyte infusion donor (not recorded which). It is not recorded whose cells these are; they may come from a transplant donor. This chain connects TRBV4-2 to TRBJ2-1; possibly TRBD1 for D (5 bases). The CDR3 nucleotides are TGTGCCAGCAGCCAGGATCGGACACCTCCGCAGTTCTTC. Translated, it gives CASSQDRTPPQFF.